Listed below are T cell receptor beta chains from one sample, sequenced in a study of Tregs in tolerant kidney transplant recipients. Sequencing used immunoSEQ multiplex PCR; TCRdb keeps in-frame clones, though not all of them. This table holds about 240,000 clones, roughly 84% found once. Material: CD4+ T cells from blood. The receptor source for this set is a human donor in good health. Both conserved end residues are part of each CDR3. D genes are given only for firm matches. Only part of the rows carry a size: once, few, many, or a class if the clone is expanded.

>TRBJ2-7|TRBV6-5|.|once
CASRGQRGSGYEQYF
TGTGCCAGTCGAGGACAACGGGGTTCGGGATACGAGCAGTACTTC
>TRBJ2-3|TRBV4-2|TRBD2|.
CASSQGLAGGVETDTQYF
TGTGCCAGCAGCCAAGGCCTAGCGGGGGGGGTGGAAACAGATACGCAGTATTTT
>TRBJ2-2|TRBV30|TRBD1|.
CAWSAGQGNTGELFF
TGTGCCTGGAGTGCGGGACAGGGGAACACCGGGGAGCTGTTTTTT
>TRBJ2-2|TRBV5-1|.|.
CASSFQDHTGELFF
TGCGCCAGCAGCTTCCAGGATCACACCGGGGAGCTGTTTTTT
>TRBJ2-7|TRBV10-1|.|.
CASSESRQPYEQYF
TGCGCCAGCAGTGAGTCCCGGCAGCCCTACGAGCAGTACTTC
>TRBJ1-2|TRBV27|TRBD1|few
CASRDRRGYGYTF
TGTGCCAGCAGGGACAGGCGCGGGTATGGCTACACCTTC
>TRBJ2-5|TRBV21-1|.|.
CASSKASGQGAEETQYF
TGTGCCAGCAGCAAAGCCTCAGGACAGGGGGCGGAAGAGACCCAGTACTTC
>TRBJ1-5|TRBV7-2|.|once
CASSLGIVQPQHF
TGTGCCAGCAGCTTAGGAATTGTTCAGCCCCAGCATTTT
>TRBJ1-4|TRBV7-9|.|once
CASSLVGVGEKLFF
TGTGCCAGCAGCTTAGTGGGCGTGGGTGAAAAACTGTTTTTT
>TRBJ2-7|TRBV7-6|.|.
CASRQFITGEQYF
TGTGCCAGCAGACAATTCATTACGGGTGAGCAGTACTTC
>TRBJ2-3|TRBV13|.|.
CASSFAGRTDTQYF
TGTGCCAGCAGCTTCGCGGGGCGCACAGATACGCAGTATTTT
>TRBJ1-2|TRBV13|.|.
CASSSDWTEVALGGYGYTF
TGTGCCAGCAGCTCTGATTGGACGGAGGTAGCCTTGGGGGGGTATGGCTACACCTTC
>TRBJ1-3|TRBV19|.|.
CASSMLEDAYSGNTIYF
TGTGCCAGTAGTATGTTAGAAGATGCCTACTCTGGAAACACCATATATTTT
>TRBJ1-3|TRBV5-1|.|.
CASSLTPQGSGNTIYF
TGCGCCAGCAGCTTGACGCCCCAGGGCTCTGGAAACACCATATATTTT
>TRBJ1-1|TRBV18|TRBD1|.
CASSLGTGTVAEAFF
TGTGCCAGCTCACTTGGGACAGGGACTGTAGCTGAAGCTTTCTTT
>TRBJ2-7|TRBV27|TRBD2|.
CASSFSDREERYEQYF
TGTGCCAGCAGTTTCTCAGACCGGGAGGAAAGGTACGAGCAGTACTTC
>TRBJ1-1|TRBV5-1|.|.
CASSLEVTLTEAFF
TGCGCCAGCAGCTTGGAGGTAACCCTCACTGAAGCTTTCTTT
>TRBJ2-7|TRBV9|.|.
CASSPLEGYEQYF
TGTGCCAGCAGCCCCCTGGAGGGCTACGAGCAGTACTTC
>TRBJ2-1|TRBV29-1|TRBD2|.
CSVRGGRRYNEQFF
TGCAGCGTTCGAGGCGGGAGACGCTACAATGAGCAGTTCTTC
>TRBJ2-7|TRBV5-1|TRBD1|.
CASSLIGQGPYEQYF
TGCGCCAGCAGCTTGATAGGACAGGGTCCCTACGAGCAGTACTTC
>TRBJ2-3|TRBV15|.|few
CATSRHQGPSTDTQYF
TGTGCCACCAGCAGACATCAGGGGCCTAGCACAGATACGCAGTATTTT
>TRBJ1-4|TRBV5-1|.|.
CASSLGRVDEKLFF
TGCGCCAGCAGCTTGGGTAGGGTCGATGAAAAACTGTTTTTT
>TRBJ1-2|TRBV15|.|.
CATSNGGKGYGYTF
TGTGCCACCAGCAACGGGGGCAAGGGCTATGGCTACACCTTC